The following is a T cell receptor (beta chain) sequence with its context. The source of the sample is a study of identical twins. TCRdb reprocessed the 5' RACE reads with MiXCR, giving one entry per CDR3 protein. The table lists 450,000 or so distinct CDR3 sequences, around a sixth of them singletons, with approximately 12% in the top ten. CDR3 length: 14 amino acids. Per germline, CDR1 KGHSH and CDR2 LQKENI. Between the trimmed V and J ends, which lost 4 bases and 4 bases, there was a span of 11 bases. J is TRBJ2-1 and V is TRBV18; possibly TRBD2 for D (6 bases). Sequenced sample: naive T cells sorted from blood. The receptor was derived from a man aged 50 to 60 in good health. In DNA, the CDR3 is TGTGCCAGCTCACGGGGCGGGAATTACAATGAGCAGTTCTTC. It specifies CASSRGGNYNEQFF. The full variable domain, completed using reference TRBV18 and TRBJ2-1, is NAGVMQNPRHLVRRRGQEARLRCSPMKGHSHVYWYRQLPEEGLKFMVYLQKENIIDESGMPKERFSAEFPKEGPSILRIQQVVRGDSAAYFCASSRGGNYNEQFFGPGTRLTVL.